The source of this TCR beta chain is a study of blood T cell repertoires in COVID-19. Across the study: PBMCs, B-cell-depleted T cells, or T cells provided the cDNA or gDNA that made up the material.

In germline, CDR1 is SGHAT, CDR2 FQNNGV. Trimming left V 7 bases short and J 4 bases short, with 12 bases between. The CDR3 extends over 13 amino acids. Cohorts were assigned according to the clinical history that participants reported. Cohort 3 recovery required two negative PCRs, clearance, or symptom resolution. In the original processing: Cell counts per sample came from amplifying reference gene primers. Some clones are missing from TCRdb's copy, which holds only in-frame ones; the method was immunoSEQ multiplex PCR. V, J and clone size derive from that table, while D and trimming were established from the DNA sequence. The sample consists of hundreds of thousands of clones, around 89% of them appearing once.

The V and J genes are TRBV11-2 and TRBJ2-3, with D perhaps TRBD1 (6 bases). The clonotype originates from a man between 18 and 29 years old who had recovered from COVID-19. The specimen sequenced was PBMCs or T cells enriched from blood (not recorded which). CDR3 in amino acids: CASTYTGSDTQYF. DNA for the CDR3: TGTGCCAGCACCTATACAGGGTCAGATACGCAGTATTTT.